This T cell receptor beta chain was identified during a study of blood T cell repertoires in COVID-19. Turning to the study itself: Sites in the United States, Italy and Spain provided acute and convalescent COVID-19 samples.

Original methodology: Estimation of nucleated cell counts was performed using reference gene primer amplification. Clones were sequenced by immunoSEQ multiplex PCR, and TCRdb holds only the in-frame ones, with some missing. Clone size and V and J calls were adopted from that table, with D and trimming inferred from the DNA. The data contain under 200,000 clones, approximately 87% of them singletons. During active infection, Seattle patients enrolled and were then monitored through disease. CDR1 is SGHNT and CDR2 is YENEEA in the germline V gene. Trimming shortened V by 4 bases and J by 0 bases, and 7 bases separated the two germline ends. This CDR3 comprises 15 residues.

The sequenced sample consisted of peripheral blood. J is TRBJ2-6 and V is TRBV11-3; weak D call: TRBD1 (5 bases). The receptor was isolated from a woman aged 55-69 years with COVID-19, enrolled during active disease. The CDR3 protein is CASSSGSSGANVLTF. In DNA, the CDR3 is TGTGCCAGCAGCTCAGGGTCCTCTGGGGCCAACGTCCTGACTTTC.